The 9 T cell receptor beta chains listed next were all sequenced from one sample in a study of cytomegalovirus exposure and HLA in healthy donors. The data were produced by immunoSEQ multiplex PCR, yet TCRdb's version contains in-frame clones alone and is incomplete. The sample shows 130,000 to 150,000 clones, roughly 87% of them seen only once. The sample taken for sequencing was PBMCs. These receptors were collected from a man younger than 35 in good health and CMV-seropositive.

The genes are TRBV28 and TRBJ1-1, with D unresolved. The CDR3 has 13 residues. Trimming removed 6 bases at V and 3 bases at J, with 11 bases between. Looked up from germline, CDR1 is MDHEN and CDR2 is SYDVKM. CDR3 protein: CASSPSVYTEAFF. The CDR3 DNA reads TGTGCCAGCAGCCCATCGGTGTACACTGAAGCTTTCTTT.

The rearrangement joins TRBV7-3 to TRBJ2-5; 7 nucleotides agree with TRBD2. The CDR3 is 15 amino acids. Germline CDR1 reads SGHTA; CDR2 reads FQGTGA. Trimming at V came to 4 bases and at J to 0 bases, leaving 5 bases not matched to a gene. The CDR3 sequence: CASSSPGTNQETQYF. CDR3 in DNA: TGTGCCAGCAGCTCACCCGGGACTAACCAAGAGACCCAGTACTTC.

This clone was observed a single time. The genes are TRBV5-1 and TRBJ2-7; weak D call: TRBD1 (6 bases). Germline CDR1 is SGHRS and CDR2 is YFSETQ. The CDR3 consists of 15 residues. V was shortened by 1 base and J by 4 bases, with 15 bases between the two germline ends. DNA of the CDR3: TGCGCCAGCAGCTTGTCTCAGGGGATAATTTACGAGCAGTACTTC. It encodes CASSLSQGIIYEQYF. The variable domain in full, completed from reference TRBV5-1 and TRBJ2-7, reads KAGVTQTPRYLIKTRGQQVTLSCSPISGHRSVSWYQQTPGQGLQFLFEYFSETQRNKGNFPGRFSGRQFSNSRSEMNVSTLELGDSALYLCASSLSQGIIYEQYFGPGTRLTVT.

The CDR3 spells CASSVGQFPSTDTQYF. The CDR3 nucleotides are TGTGCCAGCAGCGTAGGACAATTTCCGAGCACAGATACGCAGTATTTT. The gene calls are TRBV9 and TRBJ2-3; D is unclear. This CDR3 is built from 16 residues. V dropped 0 bases and J dropped 0 bases, with 11 bases sitting between them. The germline CDR1 and CDR2 sequences are SGDLS and YYNGEE.

This chain links TRBV5-4 with TRBJ2-7, with D unclear. Trimming shortened V by 0 bases and J by 5 bases, and 12 bases separated the two germline ends. This CDR3 has 14 amino acids. The germline CDR1 and CDR2 sequences are SGHNT and YYREEE (reference sequence). The CDR3 here is CASSLGGPPDEQYF. The CDR3 DNA reads TGTGCCAGCAGCTTGGGTGGGCCCCCTGACGAGCAGTACTTC.

CDR3 sequence reads: CASSRPLPGQKTEAFF. The CDR3 nucleotides are TGTGCCAGCTCACGCCCCCTCCCGGGACAGAAGACTGAAGCTTTCTTT. The chain has TRBV18 and TRBJ1-1, with 7 bases identical to TRBD1. Germline values: CDR1 KGHSH, CDR2 LQKENI. The CDR3 is 16 residues long. The V and J ends lost 4 bases and 5 bases, in that order; junction bases with no gene match: 13. Using reference TRBV18 and TRBJ1-1 for the parts outside the CDR3, the full variable domain is NAGVMQNPRHLVRRRGQEARLRCSPMKGHSHVYWYRQLPEEGLKFMVYLQKENIIDESGMPKERFSAEFPKEGPSILRIQQVVRGDSAAYFCASSRPLPGQKTEAFFGQGTRLTVV.

In its sample, this clone was seen once. The chain recombines TRBV28 with TRBJ2-7, with 7 bases that match TRBD1. The CDR3 is 14 residues long. Germline CDR1 is MDHEN and CDR2 is SYDVKM. V lost 5 bases and J lost 6; bases outside the gene matches: 10. Here the CDR3 DNA reads TGTGCCAGCAGTACGAGGGGGCCCTTCGGCGAGCAGTACTTC. Its translation: CASSTRGPFGEQYF. Together with reference TRBV28 and TRBJ2-7, the CDR3 gives the full variable domain: DVKVTQSSRYLVKRTGEKVFLECVQDMDHENMFWYRQDPGLGLRLIYFSYDVKMKEKGDIPEGYSVSREKKERFSLILESASTNQTSMYLCASSTRGPFGEQYFGPGTRLTVT.

V and J are TRBV5-6 and TRBJ2-1, with TRBD2 matching 7 bases. Trimming cost V 3 bases and J 9 bases; bases outside gene matches: 9. The CDR3 consists of 14 residues. Germline CDR1 reads SGHDT; CDR2 reads YYEEEE. This CDR3 is CASSSGLGGAEQFF. The CDR3 bases are TGTGCCAGCAGCTCAGGACTAGGCGGGGCTGAGCAGTTCTTC.

The gene calls are TRBV4-1 and TRBJ1-1; D possibly corresponds to TRBD1 (5 bases). Per germline, CDR1 MGHRA and CDR2 YSYEKL. Trimming took off 1 base at V and 1 base at J, with 7 bases between the two ends. The CDR3 runs 14 residues. The CDR3 region is CASSQGGGNTEAFF. The CDR3 DNA reads TGCGCCAGCAGCCAAGGGGGGGGGAACACTGAAGCTTTCTTT.